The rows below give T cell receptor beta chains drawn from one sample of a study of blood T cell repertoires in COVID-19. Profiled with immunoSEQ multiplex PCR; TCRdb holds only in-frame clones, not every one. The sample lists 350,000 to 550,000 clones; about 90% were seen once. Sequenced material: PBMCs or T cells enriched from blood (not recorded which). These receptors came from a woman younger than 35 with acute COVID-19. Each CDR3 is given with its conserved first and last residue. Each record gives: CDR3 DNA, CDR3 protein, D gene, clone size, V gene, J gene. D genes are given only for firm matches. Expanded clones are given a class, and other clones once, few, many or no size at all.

CDR3nt: TGTGCCAGCAGCTTAGGTGGAGGAAGGGCCATTCAGTACTTC
CDR3aa: CASSLGGGRAIQYF
d_gene: .
abundance: .
v_gene: TRBV7-9
j_gene: TRBJ2-4

CDR3nt: TGTGCCAGCAGCACCAGGGGGACTAATGAAAAACTGTTTTTT
CDR3aa: CASSTRGTNEKLFF
d_gene: .
abundance: .
v_gene: TRBV21-1
j_gene: TRBJ1-4

CDR3nt: TGTGCCAGCATTGTGGGGGGCGAGCAGTACTTC
CDR3aa: CASIVGGEQYF
d_gene: .
abundance: .
v_gene: TRBV2
j_gene: TRBJ2-7

CDR3nt: TGCGCCAGCAGCCAAGATGAGGGGGCTGGAGGCTACACCTTC
CDR3aa: CASSQDEGAGGYTF
d_gene: TRBD1
abundance: .
v_gene: TRBV4-3
j_gene: TRBJ1-2

CDR3nt: TGTGCCATCAGTCAACCGGACAGGGCAGCTTTCTTT
CDR3aa: CAISQPDRAAFF
d_gene: TRBD1
abundance: .
v_gene: TRBV10-3
j_gene: TRBJ1-1

CDR3nt: TGTGCCAGCACCCTAGAGGGGGGGTTCACAGATACGCAGTATTTT
CDR3aa: CASTLEGGFTDTQYF
d_gene: .
abundance: once
v_gene: TRBV7-2
j_gene: TRBJ2-3

CDR3nt: TGTGCCAGCAGTGGGGGACAGTTCTACGAGCAGTACTTC
CDR3aa: CASSGGQFYEQYF
d_gene: TRBD1
abundance: few
v_gene: TRBV7-9
j_gene: TRBJ2-7

CDR3nt: TGTGCCAGCCGTTCTTTACAGGGGGCTGGGGCCAACGTCCTGACTTTC
CDR3aa: CASRSLQGAGANVLTF
d_gene: TRBD1
abundance: .
v_gene: TRBV6-5
j_gene: TRBJ2-6

CDR3nt: TGTGCCAGCAGCGTGGCAGACAGCCTCTCTGGAAACACCATATATTTT
CDR3aa: CASSVADSLSGNTIYF
d_gene: .
abundance: .
v_gene: TRBV9
j_gene: TRBJ1-3

CDR3nt: TGTGCCAGCAGCGTCCCCGGGGATGGCTACACCTTC
CDR3aa: CASSVPGDGYTF
d_gene: .
abundance: .
v_gene: TRBV9
j_gene: TRBJ1-2

CDR3nt: TGCGCCAGCAGCCAAGCCGTAAAATACAATGAGCAGTTCTTC
CDR3aa: CASSQAVKYNEQFF
d_gene: .
abundance: .
v_gene: TRBV4-3
j_gene: TRBJ2-1

CDR3nt: TGTGCCAGCAGTAGAGGTGAGGGAGGGTACGAGCAGTACTTC
CDR3aa: CASSRGEGGYEQYF
d_gene: TRBD2
abundance: few
v_gene: TRBV6-2/TRBV6-3
j_gene: TRBJ2-7

CDR3nt: TGTGCCAGCATCCAACAAGAGACCCAGTACTTC
CDR3aa: CASIQQETQYF
d_gene: .
abundance: .
v_gene: TRBV6-6
j_gene: TRBJ2-5

CDR3nt: TGTGCCAGCAGCTTATTATGGACAAAAGAGACCCAGTACTTC
CDR3aa: CASSLLWTKETQYF
d_gene: .
abundance: .
v_gene: TRBV7-9
j_gene: TRBJ2-5

CDR3nt: TGTGCCAGCAGTTTTTTCCGACCCACTAGCGGGAGCTACGAGCAGTACTTC
CDR3aa: CASSFFRPTSGSYEQYF
d_gene: TRBD2
abundance: .
v_gene: TRBV27
j_gene: TRBJ2-7

CDR3nt: TGTGCCAGTAGTACGAAGCGGGGGGGTGGTACGCAGTATTTT
CDR3aa: CASSTKRGGGTQYF
d_gene: TRBD2
abundance: .
v_gene: TRBV19
j_gene: TRBJ2-3

CDR3nt: TGTGCCAGCTCACCGGGACTAGCGGGTCTGAGAGCAGATACGCAGTATTTT
CDR3aa: CASSPGLAGLRADTQYF
d_gene: TRBD2
abundance: .
v_gene: TRBV18
j_gene: TRBJ2-3

CDR3nt: TGTGCCAGTCGGGACAGATCAAGCTCTGGAAACACCATATATTTT
CDR3aa: CASRDRSSSGNTIYF
d_gene: TRBD1
abundance: .
v_gene: TRBV19
j_gene: TRBJ1-3

CDR3nt: TGTGCCAGCACCTCTCTGGGACAGAGACTAGAGACCCAGTACTTC
CDR3aa: CASTSLGQRLETQYF
d_gene: TRBD1
abundance: .
v_gene: TRBV28
j_gene: TRBJ2-5

CDR3nt: TGTGCTAGTGCCGTACAAATGAACACTGAAGCTTTCTTT
CDR3aa: CASAVQMNTEAFF
d_gene: .
abundance: once
v_gene: TRBV12-5
j_gene: TRBJ1-1

CDR3nt: TGTGCCACCAGTGACCGGACAGGGGGCCTGGGCTACACCTTC
CDR3aa: CATSDRTGGLGYTF
d_gene: TRBD1
abundance: .
v_gene: TRBV24-1
j_gene: TRBJ1-2

CDR3nt: TGTGCCAGTAGTATCCGTCGGGTGACAGATACGCAGTATTTT
CDR3aa: CASSIRRVTDTQYF
d_gene: .
abundance: .
v_gene: TRBV19
j_gene: TRBJ2-3

CDR3nt: TGCGCCAGCAGCCAAGAGCCAGGAGGTAACTATGGCTACACCTTC
CDR3aa: CASSQEPGGNYGYTF
d_gene: .
abundance: .
v_gene: TRBV4-3
j_gene: TRBJ1-2

CDR3nt: TGTGCCAGCAGTTCTCTAGCGGGGGGGCTCTACGAGCAGTACTTC
CDR3aa: CASSSLAGGLYEQYF
d_gene: TRBD2
abundance: .
v_gene: TRBV27
j_gene: TRBJ2-7

CDR3nt: TGTGCCAGCAGCTTAGCGGGACAGGGAGCTAACTATGGCTACACCTTC
CDR3aa: CASSLAGQGANYGYTF
d_gene: TRBD1
abundance: .
v_gene: TRBV7-9
j_gene: TRBJ1-2

CDR3nt: TGCGCCAGCAGCCAAGGGACTAGCGGGGGGAACACAGATACGCAGTATTTT
CDR3aa: CASSQGTSGGNTDTQYF
d_gene: TRBD2
abundance: .
v_gene: TRBV4-1
j_gene: TRBJ2-3

CDR3nt: TGTGCCAGCAGCATCACTAGCGGGAGGGCCAATTGGGAGCTGTTTTTT
CDR3aa: CASSITSGRANWELFF
d_gene: TRBD2
abundance: .
v_gene: TRBV7-9
j_gene: TRBJ2-2

CDR3nt: TGTGCCACCAGCCTAGCGGGAGGGAACACCGGGGAGCTGTTTTTT
CDR3aa: CATSLAGGNTGELFF
d_gene: TRBD2
abundance: .
v_gene: TRBV24-1
j_gene: TRBJ2-2

CDR3nt: TGTGCCATCAGTGAGGCTAGCGGGAGTGGAGAGACCCAGTACTTC
CDR3aa: CAISEASGSGETQYF
d_gene: TRBD2
abundance: .
v_gene: TRBV10-3
j_gene: TRBJ2-5

CDR3nt: TGTGCCAGCAGTGAAGCGCTTCGACAGCGCCGGAGAAACACCATATATTTT
CDR3aa: CASSEALRQRRRNTIYF
d_gene: .
abundance: once
v_gene: TRBV2
j_gene: TRBJ1-3

CDR3nt: TGTGCCAGCATGGACAGGGGACCTTACAATGAGCAGTTCTTC
CDR3aa: CASMDRGPYNEQFF
d_gene: TRBD1
abundance: .
v_gene: TRBV6-5
j_gene: TRBJ2-1

CDR3nt: TGTGCCAGCAGCAGTACAGTATCCTACGAGCAGTACTTC
CDR3aa: CASSSTVSYEQYF
d_gene: .
abundance: .
v_gene: TRBV5-5
j_gene: TRBJ2-7

CDR3nt: TGCAGCGTTGGAATAGCGGGGGAGAATGAGCAGTTCTTC
CDR3aa: CSVGIAGENEQFF
d_gene: TRBD2
abundance: .
v_gene: TRBV29-1
j_gene: TRBJ2-1

CDR3nt: TGTGCCTGGAGCTCGGGGGGTAATCAGCCCCAGCATTTT
CDR3aa: CAWSSGGNQPQHF
d_gene: .
abundance: .
v_gene: TRBV30
j_gene: TRBJ1-5

CDR3nt: TGTGCCAGCAGTTTCCGGGACAGGGATTTCTACGAGCAGTACTTC
CDR3aa: CASSFRDRDFYEQYF
d_gene: TRBD1
abundance: .
v_gene: TRBV6-6
j_gene: TRBJ2-7

CDR3nt: TGTGCCAGCAGTCGACTAGCGGGAGTTGAGACCCAGTACTTC
CDR3aa: CASSRLAGVETQYF
d_gene: TRBD2
abundance: .
v_gene: TRBV2
j_gene: TRBJ2-5

CDR3nt: TGTGCCAGCAGCTTAGGAGGGGGCTCTGGAAACACCATATATTTT
CDR3aa: CASSLGGGSGNTIYF
d_gene: .
abundance: .
v_gene: TRBV7-2
j_gene: TRBJ1-3

CDR3nt: TGTGCCAGCAGCGTGCAGGGGAACACTGAAGCTTTCTTT
CDR3aa: CASSVQGNTEAFF
d_gene: .
abundance: .
v_gene: TRBV7-2
j_gene: TRBJ1-1

CDR3nt: TGTGCCATCAAAAACTATCGTGAAACTGAAGCTTTCTTT
CDR3aa: CAIKNYRETEAFF
d_gene: .
abundance: .
v_gene: TRBV10-3
j_gene: TRBJ1-1

CDR3nt: TGTGCCTGGAAGGGGCAGGGGCATTCACCCCTCCACTTT
CDR3aa: CAWKGQGHSPLHF
d_gene: .
abundance: .
v_gene: TRBV30
j_gene: TRBJ1-6

CDR3nt: TGTGCCATCAGTTCCCTACGAGCGGGGTATTACAATGAGCAGTTCTTC
CDR3aa: CAISSLRAGYYNEQFF
d_gene: TRBD2
abundance: .
v_gene: TRBV10-3
j_gene: TRBJ2-1

CDR3nt: TGTGCCAGCAGCTCGTTCGACAGGTTGGATCAGCCCCAGCATTTT
CDR3aa: CASSSFDRLDQPQHF
d_gene: .
abundance: .
v_gene: TRBV5-4
j_gene: TRBJ1-5

CDR3nt: TGTGCCAGCAGCGTAATCGACAGCATTAATGAAAAACTGTTTTTT
CDR3aa: CASSVIDSINEKLFF
d_gene: .
abundance: once
v_gene: TRBV9
j_gene: TRBJ1-4

CDR3nt: TGTGCCAGCAGCTTAGAGCGGACAGGGCAGGCTTTCTTT
CDR3aa: CASSLERTGQAFF
d_gene: TRBD1
abundance: .
v_gene: TRBV7-9
j_gene: TRBJ1-1

CDR3nt: TGTGCCAGCAGTGAATCCGGAGCGGATGAAAAACTGTTTTTT
CDR3aa: CASSESGADEKLFF
d_gene: .
abundance: .
v_gene: TRBV6-1
j_gene: TRBJ1-4

CDR3nt: TGTGCCAGCAGCCTTGACAGGGATGAGCAGTTCTTC
CDR3aa: CASSLDRDEQFF
d_gene: TRBD1
abundance: .
v_gene: TRBV5-6
j_gene: TRBJ2-1

CDR3nt: TGTGCCAGTAGTATCTCTTTCGGGACACCTCCTGGCGAGCAGTACTTC
CDR3aa: CASSISFGTPPGEQYF
d_gene: .
abundance: .
v_gene: TRBV19
j_gene: TRBJ2-7

CDR3nt: TGTGCCACCAGTTCAGATCAGGGGATAGACTATGGCTACACCTTC
CDR3aa: CATSSDQGIDYGYTF
d_gene: .
abundance: .
v_gene: TRBV24-1
j_gene: TRBJ1-2

CDR3nt: TGTGCCAGCAGTGAAGCGGGGGCAGTCGAGACCCAGTACTTC
CDR3aa: CASSEAGAVETQYF
d_gene: .
abundance: .
v_gene: TRBV2
j_gene: TRBJ2-5

CDR3nt: TGTGCCACCAGCAGAGACAGGGGAAACACAGATACGCAGTATTTT
CDR3aa: CATSRDRGNTDTQYF
d_gene: .
abundance: .
v_gene: TRBV15
j_gene: TRBJ2-3

CDR3nt: TGTGCCAGCAGCTGGATCGGGCTAGCGGTACAAGAGACCCAGTACTTC
CDR3aa: CASSWIGLAVQETQYF
d_gene: TRBD2
abundance: once
v_gene: TRBV5-5
j_gene: TRBJ2-5

CDR3nt: TGTGCCAGCAGCGTAGGTAGCGGGAGTACTCACTACTACGAGCAGTACTTC
CDR3aa: CASSVGSGSTHYYEQYF
d_gene: TRBD2
abundance: .
v_gene: TRBV9
j_gene: TRBJ2-7

CDR3nt: TGCGCCAGCAGCCCCGGTCAGGGGCTGTACGAGCAGTACTTC
CDR3aa: CASSPGQGLYEQYF
d_gene: .
abundance: .
v_gene: TRBV5-1
j_gene: TRBJ2-7